The 4 T cell receptor beta chains given below trace back to one sample, sequenced in a study of T cell responses to AZD1222 COVID-19 vaccine. The assay was immunoSEQ multiplex PCR, and TCRdb's table has in-frame clones only and misses some. Of 85,000 to 120,000 clones detected, less than 90% appear once; the ten largest clones hold 17%. The sample consisted of peripheral blood, taken on day 0 of AZD1222 vaccination. Receptors originate from an adult in good health.

The chain joins TRBV24-1 to TRBJ1-2, with a possible D match to TRBD1 (5 bases). Trimming cost V 3 bases and J 4 bases, with 11 bases left between them. This CDR3 is 14 amino acids long. The germline V gene has CDR1 KGHDR and CDR2 SFDVKD. CDR3 region: CATSDPQGGYGYTF. As DNA, the CDR3 is TGTGCCACCAGTGATCCCCAGGGTGGCTATGGCTACACCTTC.

The V gene is TRBV3-1 (or the pseudogene TRBV3-2), the J gene TRBJ1-1, with a tentative D call TRBD1 (5 bases). Germline values: CDR1 LGHDT, CDR2 YNNKEL (reference sequence). The CDR3 is made up of 15 amino acids. V lost 1 base and J 6 bases, leaving 15 bases between the germline ends. CDR3 residues: CASSQAIQAGPEAFF. CDR3 sequence (DNA): TGTGCCAGCAGCCAAGCCATCCAAGCAGGGCCTGAAGCTTTCTTT.

The chain carries TRBV9 and TRBJ2-7; possibly TRBD1 for D (6 bases). CDR3 length: 13 residues. Germline V CDR1 and CDR2: SGDLS, YYNGEE. V lost 1 base, J lost 5 bases, and 10 bases lay in between. This CDR3 reads CASSVRAGDEQYF. CDR3 bases: TGTGCCAGCAGCGTAAGGGCAGGGGACGAGCAGTACTTC.

The rearrangement uses TRBV3-1 (or the pseudogene TRBV3-2) and TRBJ1-5; D gene ambiguous. CDR1 is LGHDT, CDR2 YNNKEL, per germline (reference sequence). The CDR3 has 12 residues. Trimming pared 0 bases from V and 9 bases from J, leaving 6 bases between. The CDR3 sequence is CASSQEGRPQHF. The CDR3 nucleotides read TGTGCCAGCAGCCAAGAGGGCCGGCCCCAGCATTTT.